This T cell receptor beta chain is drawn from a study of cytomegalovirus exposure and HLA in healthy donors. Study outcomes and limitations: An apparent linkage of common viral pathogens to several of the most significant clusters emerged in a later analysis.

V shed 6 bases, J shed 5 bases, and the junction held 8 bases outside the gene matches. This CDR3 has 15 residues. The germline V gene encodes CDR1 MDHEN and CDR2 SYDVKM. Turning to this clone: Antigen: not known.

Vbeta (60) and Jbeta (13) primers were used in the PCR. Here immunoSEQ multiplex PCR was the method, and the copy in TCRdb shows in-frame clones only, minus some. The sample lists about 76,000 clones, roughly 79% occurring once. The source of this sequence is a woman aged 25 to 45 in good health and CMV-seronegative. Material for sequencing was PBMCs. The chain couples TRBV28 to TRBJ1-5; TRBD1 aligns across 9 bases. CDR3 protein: CASRSQTGGHQPQHF. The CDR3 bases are TGTGCCAGCAGATCACAAACAGGGGGCCATCAGCCCCAGCATTTT. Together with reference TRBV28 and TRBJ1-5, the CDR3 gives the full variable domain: DVKVTQSSRYLVKRTGEKVFLECVQDMDHENMFWYRQDPGLGLRLIYFSYDVKMKEKGDIPEGYSVSREKKERFSLILESASTNQTSMYLCASRSQTGGHQPQHFGDGTRLSIL.